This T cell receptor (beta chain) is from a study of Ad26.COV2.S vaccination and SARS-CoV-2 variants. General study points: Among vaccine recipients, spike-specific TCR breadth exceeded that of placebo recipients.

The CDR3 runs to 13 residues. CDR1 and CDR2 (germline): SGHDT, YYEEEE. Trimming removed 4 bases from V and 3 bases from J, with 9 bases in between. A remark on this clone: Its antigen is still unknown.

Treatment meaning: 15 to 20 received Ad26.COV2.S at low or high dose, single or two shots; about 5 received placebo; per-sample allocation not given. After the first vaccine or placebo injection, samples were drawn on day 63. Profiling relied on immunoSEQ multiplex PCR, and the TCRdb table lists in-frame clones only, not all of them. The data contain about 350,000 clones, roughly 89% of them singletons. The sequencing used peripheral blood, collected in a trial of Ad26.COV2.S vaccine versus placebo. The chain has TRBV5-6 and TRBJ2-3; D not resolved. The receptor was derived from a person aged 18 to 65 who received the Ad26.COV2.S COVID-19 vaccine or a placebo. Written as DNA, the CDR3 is TGTGCCAGCAGCAGGGTGGCAACAGATACGCAGTATTTT. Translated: CASSRVATDTQYF.